This T cell receptor beta chain was retrieved from a study of T cells in Graves' hyperthyroidism and ophthalmopathy. The investigators amplified TCR beta CDR3 regions from RNA transcripts. Using the HTBI primer set, a first-round RT-PCR was run on the TCR CDR3. TCRdb recomputed calls from the multiplex PCR reads with MiXCR, one row per CDR3 protein. This sample carries about 740,000 distinct CDR3 sequences, around 15% of them seen once, and the ten largest clones take 10%. This clonotype was recorded at least ten times. Its antigen is undetermined. Study-wide findings and caveats: In the analysis, a 13 V-J model separated ophthalmopathy from stable hyperthyroidism.

Deletions cut 8 bases from V and 5 bases from J, with 10 bases between. Germline CDR1 is SGHTA and CDR2 is FQGTGA. The CDR3 contains 12 residues. This chain joins TRBV7-3 and TRBJ2-1; D not resolved. Specimen: blood. This TCR was sampled from a young woman with Graves' hyperthyroidism. The CDR3 is CASGPGHNEQFF. CDR3 sequence (DNA): TGTGCCAGCGGACCCGGCCACAATGAGCAGTTCTTC.